These 11 T cell receptor beta chains were all obtained from the same sample, sequenced in a study of blood T cell repertoires in COVID-19. Only in-frame clones appear in the TCRdb table, and some are missing; sequencing was by immunoSEQ multiplex PCR. The data hold nearly 250,000 clones, with more than 70% observed a single time. The sequenced sample consisted of PBMCs or T cells enriched from blood (not recorded which). All receptors come from a woman aged 50 to 65 who had recovered from COVID-19.

The gene calls are TRBV27 and TRBJ1-4; weak D call: TRBD1 (6 bases). The CDR3 length is 17 residues. Looked up from germline, CDR1 is MNHEY and CDR2 is SMNVEV (reference sequence). V dropped 3 bases and J dropped 0 bases, with 14 bases sitting between them. The CDR3 DNA is TGTGCCAGCAGTTTCAGGCTGAGGGGGACAACTAATGAAAAACTGTTTTTT. The encoded protein is CASSFRLRGTTNEKLFF.

The V and J genes are TRBV19 and TRBJ2-1; perhaps TRBD2 as D (6 bases). The CDR3 has 17 amino acids. Trimming took off 0 bases at V and 0 bases at J, with 12 bases between the two ends. Germline loops: CDR1 LNHDA, CDR2 SQIVND (reference sequence). DNA for the CDR3: TGTGCCAGTAGTATAGAAATAGCGGAAATCTCCTACAATGAGCAGTTCTTC. Its translation: CASSIEIAEISYNEQFF.

This sequence joins TRBV9 and TRBJ1-2; 7 bases fit TRBD1. V lost 4 bases, J lost 2 bases, and 8 bases stayed unmatched. CDR1 and CDR2 (germline): SGDLS, YYNGEE. The CDR3 consists of 15 residues. The CDR3, as DNA: TGTGCCAGCAGCCCATCACAGGGGATCAACTATGGCTACACCTTC. Translation gives CASSPSQGINYGYTF.

V gene TRBV4-1 combines with J gene TRBJ2-1; 10 bases align to TRBD2. This CDR3 has 17 amino acids. The germline CDR1 and CDR2 sequences are MGHRA and YSYEKL. V lost 2 bases to trimming and J lost 4 bases; unmatched junction nucleotides: 8. The CDR3 loop reads CASSQSQRGGPYNEQFF. DNA for the CDR3: TGCGCCAGCAGCCAATCACAGCGGGGGGGCCCTTACAATGAGCAGTTCTTC.

This chain links TRBV7-8 with TRBJ2-1; 14 bases agree with TRBD2. Trimming took 5 bases from V and 12 from J; bases not matched to a gene: 9. Germline CDR1 SGHVS, CDR2 FQNEAQ. The CDR3 runs to 15 residues. This CDR3 reads CASSQTSGRAKGQFF. In DNA, the CDR3 is TGTGCCAGCAGCCAGACTAGCGGGAGGGCCAAGGGGCAGTTCTTC. Full variable domain (rest looked up from reference TRBV7-8 and TRBJ2-1): GAGVSQSPRYKVAKRGQDVALRCDPISGHVSLFWYQQALGQGPEFLTYFQNEAQLDKSGLPSDRFFAERPEGSVSTLKIQRTQQEDSAVYLCASSQTSGRAKGQFFGPGTRLTVL.

The sample holds a few counts of this clone. This chain links TRBV9 with TRBJ2-2; 8 bases fit TRBD2. The V and J ends lost 6 bases and 0 bases, in that order; junction bases with no gene match: 13. Germline V gives CDR1 SGDLS, CDR2 YYNGEE. CDR3 length: 18 amino acids. The CDR3 here is CASTRGASGYSNTGELFF. In nucleotides, the CDR3 is TGTGCCAGCACCCGTGGGGCTAGCGGGTACTCGAACACCGGGGAGCTGTTTTTT.

The chain recombines TRBV7-8 with TRBJ1-1; D unclear. The CDR3 runs to 13 residues. Per the germline V gene, CDR1 is SGHVS and CDR2 is FQNEAQ. The ends were cut back, 3 bases at V and 1 base at J, with 6 bases in the middle. The CDR3 DNA reads TGTGCCAGCAGCTTTACCAGGAACACTGAAGCTTTCTTT. Protein sequence: CASSFTRNTEAFF.

This chain connects TRBV3-1 (or the pseudogene TRBV3-2) to TRBJ1-1, with D hard to call. The CDR3 has 13 amino acids. The germline CDR1 and CDR2 sequences are LGHDT and YNNKEL (reference sequence). V lost 3 bases and J lost 5, with 10 bases in between. The CDR3 spells CASSQTGRTEAFF. CDR3 DNA: TGTGCCAGCAGCCAGACCGGGAGAACTGAAGCTTTCTTT.

The rearrangement links TRBV4-3 to TRBJ1-2; maybe TRBD1 (5 bases). This CDR3 region has 15 residues. The V end was cut by 1 base, the J end by 0 bases, with 9 bases between. Germline CDR1 LGHNA, CDR2 YSLEER. CDR3 DNA: TGCGCCAGCAGCCAAGTCTCGGGGGCTAACTATGGCTACACCTTC. Translation gives CASSQVSGANYGYTF.

This clone was recorded once. This rearrangement joins TRBV11-3 to TRBJ2-2; 7 bases match TRBD1. CDR3 length: 16 residues. The germline V gene has CDR1 SGHNT and CDR2 YENEEA. J was trimmed by 0 bases and V by 5 bases; bases with no gene match: 6. The DNA of the CDR3 is TGTGCCAGCAGCCCCTGGACAGGATCGAACACCGGGGAGCTGTTTTTT. This translates into CASSPWTGSNTGELFF.

In nucleotides, the CDR3 is TGTGCCAGCAGCTTTACAGCCTACAATGAGCAGTTCTTC. Translated: CASSFTAYNEQFF. The chain has TRBV5-8 and TRBJ2-1; D gene unclear. This CDR3 contains 13 residues. Per the germline V gene, CDR1 is SGHTS and CDR2 is YDEGEE. The germline V and J ends were trimmed by 2 bases and 2 bases, with 5 bases remaining between them.